Listed here are 9 T cell receptor beta chains from one sample, sequenced in a study of Graves' ophthalmopathy and Graves' hyperthyroidism (dated by TCRdb to the late 2010s). The sequencer listed for this sample is Illumina HiSeq 2000. TCR beta CDR3 regions were amplified from RNA transcripts for repertoire sequencing. The first round was an RT-PCR using HTBI primers with the Qiagen OneStep RT-PCR kit, and this first round was followed by a second-round multiplex PCR, then size selection and purification. In TCRdb, the public reads were trimmed at Q25 with fastp and aligned with MiXCR, with productive beta chains retained. Rows with a matching CDR3 protein are joined into one entry that keeps the most common DNA and genes. This sample gives around 1,200,000 distinct CDR3 sequences in total; around a third of them show up just once. More than 9.5% of the sample is held by the ten biggest clonotypes.

Sequenced: peripheral blood or thyroid tissue (not recorded which). Source of these receptors: an adult man with Graves' hyperthyroidism.

This chain joins TRBV29-1 and TRBJ2-7, with D possibly TRBD2 on 5 matching bases. This CDR3 region has 13 residues. V was shortened by 7 bases and J by 0 bases, with 13 bases between the two germline ends. CDR1 and CDR2 (germline): SQVTM, ANQGSEA. CDR3 in amino acids: CSGGMGSSYEQYF. The CDR3 nucleotides read TGCAGCGGTGGGATGGGGAGCTCCTACGAGCAGTACTTC.

The chain employs TRBV4-3 and TRBJ1-2; D not certain. Germline V gives CDR1 LGHNA, CDR2 YSLEER. V lost 2 bases to trimming and J lost 4 bases, with 14 bases between them. The CDR3 runs to 15 residues. The CDR3 sequence is CASSQTIAMGYGYTF. In DNA form, the CDR3 reads TGCGCCAGCAGCCAAACCATCGCGATGGGCTATGGCTACACCTTC.

This chain uses TRBV20-1 with TRBJ2-5; TRBD1 aligns across 10 bases. Germline V gene lookup returns CDR1 DFQATT and CDR2 SNEGSKA (reference sequence). V lost 5 bases and J lost 2; bases outside the gene matches: 2. CDR3 length: 13 amino acids. The CDR3 region has the DNA TGCAGTGCTGGACAGGGGGGGCAAGAGACCCAGTACTTC. Translated, it gives CSAGQGGQETQYF.

This chain uses TRBV7-8 with TRBJ2-5; possibly TRBD1 or TRBD2 for D (6 bases each). This CDR3 is 14 amino acids long. V lost 4 bases and J lost 9, with 18 bases in between. Germline lookup yields CDR1 SGHVS and CDR2 FQNEAQ. This chain's CDR3 is CASSSQGSSGAQYF. CDR3 DNA: TGTGCCAGCAGCTCCCAGGGGTCCTCGGGGGCCCAGTACTTC.

This clonotype has a count of ten or more. This chain uses TRBV10-3 with TRBJ1-5; D is unclear. Between the trimmed V and J ends, which lost 4 bases and 3 bases, there was a span of 7 bases. The CDR3 is 13 residues long. The germline CDR1 and CDR2 sequences are ENHRY and SYGVKD. The CDR3 loop is CAISAEVNQPQHF. CDR3 bases: TGTGCCATCAGTGCAGAGGTCAATCAGCCCCAGCATTTT.

This clonotype has just one count. The chain carries TRBV7-9 and TRBJ2-7, with 7 bases matching TRBD2. Germline values: CDR1 SEHNR, CDR2 FQNEAQ (reference sequence). The CDR3 has 13 residues. V gave up 4 bases and J gave up 5 bases; unmatched junction bases: 5. The CDR3 coding sequence is TGTGCCAGCAGCTCGAGACTAGCCCACGAGCAGTACTTC. This translates into CASSSRLAHEQYF.

As regards this clonotype: This CDR3 fails to terminate in the conserved phenylalanine or tryptophan, so it likely reflects a read error. The limits of the CDR3 on the DNA are not certain, so only TCRdb's listed CDR3 is given. The chain employs TRBV7-2 and TRBJ1-6. Germline V gene data show CDR1 as SGHTA and CDR2 as FQGNSA. The length of the CDR3 is 8 amino acids, counting both ends. The CDR3 is CASSRPLA.

This clonotype was seen only once. As the CDR3 is not closed by the conserved phenylalanine or tryptophan, this likely results from a read error. The DNA is left out, because the CDR3 cannot be placed on it with certainty; the CDR3 is given as TCRdb lists it. V usage is TRBV7-3 and J usage is TRBJ1-4; the DNA was not used to check the table's D call, TRBD1. The CDR3 sequence runs 8 residues, both termini included. CDR1 SGHTA and CDR2 FQGTGA come from the germline V gene. This chain's CDR3 is CASNDLGG.

The chain has TRBV4-3 and TRBJ2-7; TRBD2 matches 9 bases. CDR1 is LGHNA, CDR2 YSLEER, per germline. This CDR3 has 16 residues. With V trimmed by 1 base and J by 1 base, 5 bases remained unmatched. The CDR3 spells CASSQGASGVSYEQYF. CDR3 bases: TGCGCCAGCAGCCAAGGGGCTAGCGGGGTATCCTACGAGCAGTACTTC.